These 22 T cell receptor beta chains came from one sample sequenced in a study of T cell responses to AZD1222 COVID-19 vaccine. The method was immunoSEQ multiplex PCR; TCRdb's version includes in-frame clones alone and lacks a portion of them. In the table there are under 95,000 clones, 85% to 90% of which are singletons. The sample here was peripheral blood, taken 28 days after the second AZD1222 dose. The receptors derive from an adult who received the AZD1222 COVID-19 vaccine.

This chain connects TRBV25-1 to TRBJ2-3; the match to TRBD2 covers 10 bases. Germline V CDR1 and CDR2: MGHDK, SYGVNS. The CDR3 loop spans 15 amino acids. V dropped 3 bases and J dropped 3; count of bases not matched to a gene: 3. In DNA, the CDR3 is TGTGCCAGCAGTGATCCAGCGGGAGGGACAGATACGCAGTATTTT. Amino acid sequence: CASSDPAGGTDTQYF.

This clone was seen only a few times. The gene calls are TRBV6-1 and TRBJ1-1; 8 positions agree with TRBD1. The germline gives CDR1 MNHNS, CDR2 SASEGT. The CDR3 has 13 residues. Trimming removed 2 bases from V and 10 bases from J; junction bases left unmatched: 6. CDR3 sequence (DNA): TGTGCCAGCAGTGAACTAACAGGGGGTTCAGCTTTCTTT. It codes for CASSELTGGSAFF.

The rearrangement links TRBV27 to TRBJ1-1, with D hard to call. The CDR3 spans 12 residues. Germline V gene lookup returns CDR1 MNHEY and CDR2 SMNVEV (reference sequence). The V end was cut by 6 bases, the J end by 1 base, with 6 bases between. The CDR3 protein is CASRAGNTEAFF. The CDR3 bases are TGTGCCAGCAGAGCGGGGAACACTGAAGCTTTCTTT.

The rearrangement uses TRBV5-4 and TRBJ2-3; 12 bases map to TRBD1. The CDR3 is 18 amino acids. With V trimmed by 2 bases and J by 3 bases, 10 bases remained unmatched. Germline V CDR1 and CDR2: SGHNT, YYREEE (reference sequence). The CDR3 nucleotides read TGTGCCAGCAGCTTACCACCGGGACAGGGGGCGGAAACAGATACGCAGTATTTT. Protein sequence: CASSLPPGQGAETDTQYF.

The chain uses TRBV7-3 and TRBJ2-7; perhaps TRBD1 as D (6 bases). The CDR3 contains 19 residues. V gave up 4 bases and J gave up 1 base, with 26 bases separating them. The V gene's germline CDR1 is SGHTA and CDR2 FQGTGA. This CDR3 reads CASSSPTHRTDDASYEQYF. CDR3 sequence (DNA): TGTGCCAGCAGCTCACCCACACACCGGACAGACGACGCATCCTACGAGCAGTACTTC.

The J gene is TRBJ1-3, the V gene TRBV5-5, with 7 bases lining up with TRBD1. Germline V lookup: CDR1 SGHKS, CDR2 YYEKEE (reference sequence). The CDR3 has 15 residues. Trimming took 4 bases from V and 2 from J; bases not matched to a gene: 6. The CDR3 nucleotides read TGTGCCAGCAGCATGCAGGGGGGCACTGGAAACACCATATATTTT. Translating gives CASSMQGGTGNTIYF.

The chain carries TRBV7-9 and TRBJ1-4; 9 bases line up with TRBD1. Unmatched junction bases numbered 4, after V lost 3 bases and J lost 8 bases. Germline values: CDR1 SEHNR, CDR2 FQNEAQ (reference sequence). The CDR3 length is 14 residues. This CDR3 is CASSFGTGQEKLFF. The CDR3 region has the DNA TGTGCCAGCAGCTTCGGGACAGGGCAAGAAAAACTGTTTTTT.

The rearrangement uses TRBV5-1 and TRBJ1-1; 7 bases match TRBD1. Germline lookup yields CDR1 SGHRS and CDR2 YFSETQ. Trimming at V came to 2 bases and at J to 0 bases, leaving 1 base not matched to a gene. The CDR3 consists of 14 residues. The CDR3 region has the DNA TGCGCCAGCAGCTTAGGGGGCATGAACACTGAAGCTTTCTTT. This translates into CASSLGGMNTEAFF.

V usage is TRBV6-6 and J usage is TRBJ2-1; 7 nucleotides match TRBD1. CDR1 is MNHNY and CDR2 is SVGAGI in the germline V gene (reference sequence). V was clipped by 5 bases and J by 4 bases; unmatched bases: 5. CDR3 length equals 14 residues. CDR3: CASSAGGGYNEQFF. CDR3 DNA: TGTGCCAGCAGTGCAGGGGGTGGTTACAATGAGCAGTTCTTC.

The rearrangement links TRBV5-6 to TRBJ2-7; 8 bases align to TRBD2. This CDR3 comprises 17 residues. The V segment lost 4 bases and the J segment 7 bases; nucleotides outside the gene matches: 19. Germline CDR1 and CDR2: SGHDT and YYEEEE. The CDR3 nucleotides read TGTGCCAGCAGCCGGACCCGGGGCCTAGCGGGCCCCCTGGAGCAGTACTTC. This sequence encodes CASSRTRGLAGPLEQYF.

The table lists this clone with a count of one. V is TRBV7-2 and J is TRBJ1-3; 8 bases agree with TRBD1. Trimming removed 3 bases from V and 3 bases from J; junction bases left unmatched: 1. Germline loops: CDR1 SGHTA, CDR2 FQGNSA. This CDR3 contains 14 residues. The CDR3 region is CASSLDRVGNTIYF. CDR3 nucleotide sequence: TGTGCCAGCAGCTTGGACAGGGTTGGAAACACCATATATTTT.

The chain combines TRBV5-1 with TRBJ1-1; 7 positions agree with TRBD1. This CDR3 region has 12 residues. The V gene end was trimmed by 4 bases and the J gene end by 10 bases; junction bases not matched to a gene: 7. Germline V gene data show CDR1 as SGHRS and CDR2 as YFSETQ. The CDR3 DNA reads as TGCGCCAGCAGCCTAGACAGGGTCGGAGCTTTCTTT. Translating gives CASSLDRVGAFF. Supplemented by reference TRBV5-1 and TRBJ1-1, the full variable domain reads KAGVTQTPRYLIKTRGQQVTLSCSPISGHRSVSWYQQTPGQGLQFLFEYFSETQRNKGNFPGRFSGRQFSNSRSEMNVSTLELGDSALYLCASSLDRVGAFFGQGTRLTVV.

The J gene is TRBJ2-5, the V gene TRBV5-1, with a tentative D call TRBD1 (6 bases). The V end was cut by 4 bases, the J end by 2 bases, with 9 bases between. CDR1 SGHRS and CDR2 YFSETQ come from the germline V gene. This CDR3 spans 13 amino acids. CDR3 nucleotide sequence: TGCGCCAGCAGCCGCAGGGGTCAAGAGACCCAGTACTTC. It codes for CASSRRGQETQYF. Full variable domain (rest looked up from reference TRBV5-1 and TRBJ2-5): KAGVTQTPRYLIKTRGQQVTLSCSPISGHRSVSWYQQTPGQGLQFLFEYFSETQRNKGNFPGRFSGRQFSNSRSEMNVSTLELGDSALYLCASSRRGQETQYFGPGTRLLVL.

The chain combines TRBV18 with TRBJ2-7; 8 bases map to TRBD2. The germline gives CDR1 KGHSH, CDR2 LQKENI. The CDR3 covers 15 residues. V was pared by 5 bases and J by 1 base, with 7 bases of the junction left unmatched. This chain's CDR3 is CASSRTREGSYEQYF. CDR3 sequence (DNA): TGTGCCAGCTCAAGGACCCGGGAGGGTTCCTACGAGCAGTACTTC. Full variable domain (remainder filled in from reference TRBV18 and TRBJ2-7): NAGVMQNPRHLVRRRGQEARLRCSPMKGHSHVYWYRQLPEEGLKFMVYLQKENIIDESGMPKERFSAEFPKEGPSILRIQQVVRGDSAAYFCASSRTREGSYEQYFGPGTRLTVT.

The chain couples TRBV7-9 to TRBJ1-2; D is uncertain. CDR3 length equals 13 residues. Germline-derived CDR1 and CDR2 are SEHNR and FQNEAQ (reference sequence). V lost 0 bases and J lost 6, with 8 bases in between. The CDR3 protein is CASSLAGAHGYTF. The CDR3, as DNA: TGTGCCAGCAGCTTAGCTGGTGCCCATGGCTACACCTTC.

The rearrangement links TRBV19 to TRBJ1-2; D may be TRBD1 (5 bases). CDR3 length equals 16 residues. V was clipped by 5 bases and J by 0 bases, with 16 bases between them. Germline CDR1 and CDR2: LNHDA and SQIVND (reference sequence). DNA of the CDR3: TGTGCCAGTAGTCAGACAGTCACGAACCCTAACTATGGCTACACCTTC. Translating it yields CASSQTVTNPNYGYTF. Full variable domain (remainder filled in from reference TRBV19 and TRBJ1-2): DGGITQSPKYLFRKEGQNVTLSCEQNLNHDAMYWYRQDPGQGLRLIYYSQIVNDFQKGDIAEGYSVSREKKESFPLTVTSAQKNPTAFYLCASSQTVTNPNYGYTFGSGTRLTVV.

V is TRBV28 and J is TRBJ1-2, with D maybe TRBD1 (6 bases). In germline, CDR1 is MDHEN, CDR2 SYDVKM. The V and J ends lost 4 bases and 7 bases respectively, with 19 bases between them. This CDR3 contains 15 residues. In DNA, the CDR3 is TGTGCCAGCAGTTGGGTGGGGGCCGCCCGACGTGGCTACACCTTC. Translated, it gives CASSWVGAARRGYTF.

J is TRBJ1-1 and V is TRBV5-1; D remains unclear. V dropped 0 bases and J dropped 6 bases, with 9 bases sitting between them. Germline V CDR1 and CDR2: SGHRS, YFSETQ. The CDR3 consists of 13 residues. CDR3 nucleotides: TGCGCCAGCAGCTTGGCCGGGAGATCTGAAGCTTTCTTT. Encoded protein: CASSLAGRSEAFF. Using reference TRBV5-1 and TRBJ1-1 for the parts outside the CDR3, the full variable domain is KAGVTQTPRYLIKTRGQQVTLSCSPISGHRSVSWYQQTPGQGLQFLFEYFSETQRNKGNFPGRFSGRQFSNSRSEMNVSTLELGDSALYLCASSLAGRSEAFFGQGTRLTVV.

This chain links TRBV5-1 with TRBJ2-7; D unclear. The CDR3 consists of 16 residues. CDR1 and CDR2 (germline): SGHRS, YFSETQ. V dropped 0 bases and J dropped 0 bases, with 13 bases sitting between them. The CDR3, as DNA: TGCGCCAGCAGCTTGGCGTCTAGTCCCCCCTCCTACGAGCAGTACTTC. It encodes CASSLASSPPSYEQYF.

The chain uses TRBV6-5 and TRBJ2-3, with 9 bases that match TRBD1. The CDR3 runs 15 residues. V lost 6 bases, J lost 4 bases, and 8 bases stayed unmatched. Germline V CDR1 and CDR2: MNHEY, SVGAGI. The CDR3 region has the DNA TGTGCCAGCAGATCCGGACAGGGGACAGCAGATACGCAGTATTTT. It is translated as CASRSGQGTADTQYF.

The rearrangement joins TRBV2 to TRBJ2-7, with D unresolved. The CDR3 has 14 amino acids. The V end lost 6 bases, the J end lost 1 base, and 13 bases lay between the germline ends. The germline CDR1 and CDR2 sequences are SNHLY and FYNNEI. CDR3 sequence: CASRTAPSSYEQYF. The CDR3 region has the DNA TGTGCCAGCAGGACGGCCCCGAGTTCCTACGAGCAGTACTTC. Combining the CDR3 with reference TRBV2 and TRBJ2-7 gives the whole variable domain EPEVTQTPSHQVTQMGQEVILRCVPISNHLYFYWYRQILGQKVEFLVSFYNNEISEKSEIFDDQFSVERPDGSNFTLKIRSTKLEDSAMYFCASRTAPSSYEQYFGPGTRLTVT.

V and J are TRBV6-6 and TRBJ2-1; 10 nucleotides line up with TRBD2. The V gene end was trimmed by 8 bases and the J gene end by 3 bases; junction bases not matched to a gene: 10. Germline values: CDR1 MNHNY, CDR2 SVGAGI (reference sequence). The CDR3 runs 16 residues. CDR3 amino acids: CASSEAGGGRYNEQFF. The CDR3 DNA reads TGTGCCAGCTCAGAAGCGGGGGGGGGCCGCTACAATGAGCAGTTCTTC.